This paragraph covers one T cell receptor beta chain sequence. Antigen: not known. This could be a read error, since a much larger clone is one nucleotide away. This sample is drawn from a study of CD8 T cells in ankylosing spondylitis. TCRdb reprocessed the 5' RACE reads via MiXCR and lists one record per CDR3 protein. The sample yields some 150,000 distinct CDR3 sequences, more than 9.5% seen once. The CDR3 is 15 residues long. In germline, CDR1 is ENHRY, CDR2 SYGVKD. Study results and caveats: Characteristic, it appeared, of ankylosing spondylitis blood was a TCR beta motif of eight highly homologous variants.

The chain has TRBV10-3 and TRBJ1-3; 9 nucleotides match TRBD1. The source material was blood, either unsorted or a sorted T cell fraction (not recorded which). The clonotype comes from a female donor with ankylosing spondylitis or in good health (not recorded which). Here the CDR3 DNA reads TGTGCCATCACCAGGGACAGGGCTTTTGGAAACACCAAATATTTT. Protein: CAITRDRAFGNTKYF.